The clone carrying this T cell receptor (beta chain) was seen at least ten times. This sample was taken from a study of blood T cell repertoires in COVID-19. About the study: T cells, B-cell-depleted T cells, or PBMCs provided the cDNA or gDNA that served as material.

Repertoires were generated with immunoSEQ multiplex PCR, while TCRdb's copy carries only in-frame clones and drops some. The repertoire holds 250,000 to 300,000 clones, with around 81% as singletons. Sequencing was carried out using peripheral blood. This TCR was sampled from a woman aged 55-75 years with active or convalescent COVID-19.

For the CDR3, the DNA is TGTGCCAGCAGCCCGAACCCTTTCCGCCGGGACAGGGTGAACTATGGCTACACCTTC. Protein sequence: CASSPNPFRRDRVNYGYTF. The chain has TRBV7-8 and TRBJ1-2, with TRBD1 matching 9 bases. Losses at the gene ends were 5 bases for V and 2 bases for J; bases not matched to a gene: 18. The CDR3 length is 19 residues. Germline V gene lookup returns CDR1 SGHVS and CDR2 FQNEAQ.